Listed below are T cell receptor beta chains from one sample, sequenced in a study of blood T cell repertoires in COVID-19. Assay used: immunoSEQ multiplex PCR; TCRdb lists only in-frame clones, some missing. The repertoire includes over 95,000 clones, 81% of them detected once, and approximately 1.5% sits in the top ten. Sequenced material: peripheral blood. The receptor set was obtained from a man aged 50-60 years with acute or convalescent COVID-19. Both conserved end residues are part of each CDR3. A D gene is named only where the DNA matches it firmly. Only part of the rows carry a size: once, few, many, or a class if the clone is expanded.

d_call clone_size j_call v_call cdr3_nt cdr3_aa
TRBD1 NA TRBJ1-2 TRBV7-9 TGTGCCAGCAGCTTAGATGCGGGACAGGGGGGTATCTATGGCTACACCTTC CASSLDAGQGGIYGYTF
NA NA TRBJ2-2 TRBV24-1 TGTGCCACCAGTGTTTCCCGGGACACTAACACCGGGGAGCTGTTTTTT CATSVSRDTNTGELFF
TRBD1 NA TRBJ2-3 TRBV7-3 TGTGCCAGCAGCTTAATCCCGGGACAGGGGACAGATACGCAGTATTTT CASSLIPGQGTDTQYF
TRBD1 NA TRBJ1-5 TRBV19 TGTGCCAGTAGTGTGACAGGGGACAATCAGCCCCAGCATTTT CASSVTGDNQPQHF
NA NA TRBJ1-6 TRBV2 TGTGCCAGCTCCGTTGAGACCTATAATTCACCCCTCCACTTT CASSVETYNSPLHF
TRBD2 NA TRBJ2-4 TRBV5-1 TGCGCCAGCAGCTTGGAGTTAGCGGGGGGGCCTGCCAAAAACATTCAGTACTTC CASSLELAGGPAKNIQYF
NA NA TRBJ1-3 TRBV10-3 TGTGCCATCGGCATAAACTCTGGAAACACCATATATTTT CAIGINSGNTIYF
TRBD1 NA TRBJ2-3 TRBV6-1 TGTGCCAGCAGTGATCCGGGACAGGGGACAGATACGCAGTATTTT CASSDPGQGTDTQYF
TRBD1 NA TRBJ1-5 TRBV6-5 TGTGCCAGCAGTCCCGGACAGGGGAGCAATCAGCCCCAGCATTTT CASSPGQGSNQPQHF
TRBD1 NA TRBJ1-1 TRBV5-4 TGTGCCAGCAGTTGGGGACAGGGTAACACTGAAGCTTTCTTT CASSWGQGNTEAFF
TRBD1 NA TRBJ2-1 TRBV18 TGTGCCAGCTCACCCGGGACAGGGCGAGTCAATGAGCAGTTCTTC CASSPGTGRVNEQFF
TRBD1 NA TRBJ2-3 TRBV6-5 TGTGCCAGCAGTTACCAGGGGGCAGGCACAGATACGCAGTATTTT CASSYQGAGTDTQYF
NA NA TRBJ1-4 TRBV4-1 TGCGCCAGCAGCCAAGATTTAGGAGCAATTAGTGAAAAACTGTTTTTT CASSQDLGAISEKLFF
TRBD1 NA TRBJ2-2 TRBV7-3 TGTGCCAGCAGCTTGGGGACAGCGAACACCGGGGAGCTGTTTTTT CASSLGTANTGELFF
TRBD2 few TRBJ2-1 TRBV2 TGTGCCAGCAGTGATAAGCGGGGGGGCAATGAGCAGTTCTTC CASSDKRGGNEQFF
NA few TRBJ1-1 TRBV6-5 TGTGCCAGCAGTTACGAGCTCAGGGCTTTCTTT CASSYELRAFF
TRBD1 NA TRBJ1-4 TRBV28 TGTGCCAGCAGTCTTCGTCAGGGGGATGAAAAACTGTTTTTT CASSLRQGDEKLFF
NA once TRBJ1-2 TRBV3-1/TRBV3-2 TGTGCCAGCAGCCAAGATCCGGCGGGTCTCTATGGCTACACCTTC CASSQDPAGLYGYTF
TRBD2 NA TRBJ2-1 TRBV6-5 TGTGCCAGCGGCAGCGGGGGGGCTAAATATGAGCAGTTCTTC CASGSGGAKYEQFF
TRBD1 NA TRBJ1-5 TRBV5-1 TGCGCCAGCAGCCAGGGGGCTGATCAGCCCCAGCATTTT CASSQGADQPQHF
NA NA TRBJ1-1 TRBV5-1 TGCGCCAGCAGCTTTAGCTCTGCGAACACTGAAGCTTTCTTT CASSFSSANTEAFF
NA NA TRBJ1-5 TRBV2 TGTGCCAGCAGTGAGGGGAAAGGGGGCAATCAGCCCCAGCATTTT CASSEGKGGNQPQHF
NA NA TRBJ1-4 TRBV2 TGTGCCAGCTGCAGGACTGACAATAATGAAAAACTGTTTTTT CASCRTDNNEKLFF
NA NA TRBJ2-3 TRBV7-2 TGTGCCAGCAGCTCCGTAGCGTCGGGTCGACCAGATACGCAGTATTTT CASSSVASGRPDTQYF
NA NA TRBJ1-2 TRBV18 TGTGCCAGCTCACCACAGGGGCGCTGGGGCTACACCTTC CASSPQGRWGYTF
NA NA TRBJ1-2 TRBV9 TGTGCCAGCAGCCCACGGAGAACCCTTAACTATGGCTACACCTTC CASSPRRTLNYGYTF
TRBD1 NA TRBJ1-2 TRBV6-5 TGTGCCAGCAGCGGGACAGAATACTATGGCTACACCTTC CASSGTEYYGYTF
NA once TRBJ2-2 TRBV5-1 TGCGCCAGCAGCTTGAATCGCCGCGGATCCACCGGCACCGGGGAGCTGTTTTTT CASSLNRRGSTGTGELFF
NA few TRBJ1-2 TRBV15 TGTGCCACCAGCAGAGGAGGGGGGGAAGGCTACACCTTC CATSRGGGEGYTF
NA NA TRBJ1-3 TRBV19 TGTGCCAGTAGCGTGCAGGGGTTAGAAGGAAACACCATATATTTT CASSVQGLEGNTIYF
NA once TRBJ2-7 TRBV28 TGTGCCAGCAGTTTGTGGACAGCCACCTACGAGCAGTACTTC CASSLWTATYEQYF
NA few TRBJ1-6 TRBV12-3/TRBV12-4 TGTGCCATCTCACTGGCCTCGGGTTCACCCCTCCACTTT CAISLASGSPLHF
TRBD1 NA TRBJ1-5 TRBV27 TGTGCCAGCAGTCCATTACAGGGGGGCCAGCCCCAGCATTTT CASSPLQGGQPQHF
NA NA TRBJ1-3 TRBV4-1 TGCGCCAGCAGCACATGGCAGGGGCGCGGAAACACCATATATTTT CASSTWQGRGNTIYF
TRBD2 NA TRBJ2-2 TRBV11-2 TGTGCCAGCAGCAGACTAGCGGTGAACACCGGGGAGCTGTTTTTT CASSRLAVNTGELFF
NA NA TRBJ1-3 TRBV3-1/TRBV3-2 TGTGCCAGCAGCCTACAGGGCCCTGGAAACACCATATATTTT CASSLQGPGNTIYF
NA NA TRBJ1-1 TRBV21-1 TGTGCCAGCAGCAGCCTTCAAATATTGTTGAGGACTGAAGCTTTCTTT CASSSLQILLRTEAFF
NA NA TRBJ2-1 TRBV7-9 TGTGCCAGCAGCGGGCAGGGAACCTACAATGAGCAGTTCTTC CASSGQGTYNEQFF
TRBD1 NA TRBJ2-7 TRBV20-1 TGCAGTGCTAGCCTAACAGGGGGACAGTACTTC CSASLTGGQYF
TRBD1 once TRBJ1-5 TRBV5-1 TGCGCCAGCAGCTTGGACGGGACAGGGTCTGGACAGCCCCAGCATTTT CASSLDGTGSGQPQHF
NA NA TRBJ2-1 TRBV28 TGTGCCAGCAATGGACAGAAAAAGCAGTTCTTC CASNGQKKQFF
NA NA TRBJ1-5 TRBV6-5 TGTGCCAGCATGGAGGGGCCGGGCCGCAATCAGCCCCAGCATTTT CASMEGPGRNQPQHF
NA NA TRBJ2-1 TRBV6-4 TGTGCCAGCAGTGGTACAGGGACAAATGAGCAGTTCTTC CASSGTGTNEQFF
NA NA TRBJ1-1 TRBV7-9 TGTGCCAGCAGCCCTCAACAGAGCATGAACACTGAAGCTTTCTTT CASSPQQSMNTEAFF
NA NA TRBJ1-2 TRBV5-6 TGTGCCAGCAGGACAGGTAACCCCTATGGCTACACCTTC CASRTGNPYGYTF